A single T cell receptor (beta chain) is shown here with its context. Its antigen is not known. This entry belongs to a study of T-cell memory formation after mild COVID-19. Broader study findings: The main location of contracting CD4+ clones was CM and EM, and that of contracting CD8+ clones was EMRA.

This CDR3 is 15 amino acids long. Germline V gene data show CDR1 as SGHVS and CDR2 as FQNEAQ. V shed 5 bases and J shed 8 bases, with 19 bases lying between them. Each CDR3 protein is one row after TCRdb ran MiXCR on the 5' RACE reads. The sample includes over 350,000 distinct CDR3 sequences, 15% to 20% of them seen just once. This chain joins TRBV7-8 and TRBJ2-1; tentatively, D is TRBD1 or TRBD2 (5 bases each). Sequenced: PBMCs or a T cell subset sorted from them (not recorded which). The source is a young man who had mild COVID-19 (a few samples of this study predate the infection). Cell type and time point are not known. The CDR3 nucleotides are TGTGCCAGCAGCGTCCGGGACGGAGGACGGTATGAGCAGTTCTTC. The encoded protein is CASSVRDGGRYEQFF. The full variable domain, completed using reference TRBV7-8 and TRBJ2-1, is GAGVSQSPRYKVAKRGQDVALRCDPISGHVSLFWYQQALGQGPEFLTYFQNEAQLDKSGLPSDRFFAERPEGSVSTLKIQRTQQEDSAVYLCASSVRDGGRYEQFFGPGTRLTVL.